The 13 T cell receptor beta chains presented below share a single source sample, sequenced in a study of blood T cell repertoires in COVID-19. Method: immunoSEQ multiplex PCR; TCRdb's copy keeps in-frame clones and lacks some. The sample has some 77,000 clones, around 87% seen once. Material: peripheral blood. These receptors were collected from a woman over 75 with active or convalescent COVID-19.

The genes are TRBV10-3 and TRBJ2-7, with TRBD1 matching over 9 bases. The length of the CDR3 is 18 residues. Trimming removed 0 bases from V and 3 bases from J; junction bases left unmatched: 12. Germline loops: CDR1 ENHRY, CDR2 SYGVKD. The CDR3 nucleotides are TGTGCCATCAGTGAGTCACAACCGGGACAGGGTTACGGCTACGAGCAGTACTTC. Protein sequence: CAISESQPGQGYGYEQYF.

CDR3 DNA: TGTGCCAGCAGCTTCAGACTAGCGGGAGGGCCCCACGAGCAGTACTTC. It specifies CASSFRLAGGPHEQYF. The J gene is TRBJ2-7, the V gene TRBV7-2; 14 nucleotides align to TRBD2. Germline CDR1 reads SGHTA; CDR2 reads FQGNSA. CDR3 length: 16 residues. Trimming cost V 3 bases and J 5 bases; bases outside gene matches: 6.

This clone has only one observation. The V and J genes are TRBV6-5 and TRBJ1-1, with 7 bases fitting TRBD1. Germline V gene lookup returns CDR1 MNHEY and CDR2 SVGAGI. The CDR3 length is 13 residues. J was trimmed by 12 bases and V by 5 bases; bases with no gene match: 12. In DNA, the CDR3 is TGTGCCAGCAGTATCTCCGGACAGGAGGAAACTTTCTTT. It codes for CASSISGQEETFF.

The chain joins TRBV11-2 to TRBJ2-4; a possible D gene is TRBD2 (6 bases). Germline V CDR1 and CDR2: SGHAT, FQNNGV. V was trimmed by 0 bases and J by 0 bases, leaving 18 bases between them. This CDR3 spans 19 amino acids. Here the CDR3 reads CASSLDGRRGPLAKNIQYF. The CDR3 DNA reads as TGTGCCAGCAGCTTAGATGGGAGGAGAGGACCACTAGCCAAAAACATTCAGTACTTC.

This chain links TRBV9 with TRBJ1-2, with D possibly being TRBD1 (5 bases). Germline assignment: CDR1 SGDLS and CDR2 YYNGEE. This CDR3 is built from 15 residues. V was shortened by 0 bases and J by 2 bases, with 11 bases between the two germline ends. The CDR3 coding sequence is TGTGCCAGCAGCGTAGAAGACAGAACAAACTATGGCTACACCTTC. Its translation: CASSVEDRTNYGYTF.

The chain joins TRBV11-2 to TRBJ2-1, with D possibly matching TRBD2 (6 bases). The germline CDR1 and CDR2 sequences are SGHAT and FQNNGV. Trimming left V 1 base short and J 7 bases short, with 11 bases between. This CDR3 contains 14 residues. CDR3 in amino acids: CASSLAGTLNEQFF. CDR3 DNA: TGTGCCAGCAGCTTAGCCGGGACTTTGAATGAGCAGTTCTTC.

J is TRBJ1-2 and V is TRBV6-6; D is ambiguous. The CDR3 length is 14 residues. The germline gives CDR1 MNHNY, CDR2 SVGAGI (reference sequence). V lost 0 bases to trimming and J lost 7 bases, with 12 bases between them. CDR3 DNA: TGTGCCAGCAGTTACTCTATCCGGGAGGGTGGCTACACCTTC. This sequence encodes CASSYSIREGGYTF.

The chain combines TRBV6-2 or TRBV6-3 with TRBJ2-1; 12 bases align to TRBD2. The V and J ends lost 5 bases and 7 bases, in that order; junction bases with no gene match: 6. CDR3 length: 15 amino acids. Germline lookup yields CDR1 MNHEY and CDR2 SVGEGT. In nucleotides, the CDR3 is TGTGCCAGCAGTCTGGGACTAGCGGGCCTAAATGAGCAGTTCTTC. Its protein product is CASSLGLAGLNEQFF.

J is TRBJ2-1 and V is TRBV10-3; D is perhaps TRBD1 (6 bases). The ends were cut back, 6 bases at V and 4 bases at J, with 10 bases in the middle. Germline CDR1 ENHRY, CDR2 SYGVKD. This CDR3 comprises 13 residues. CDR3 protein: CAISRDNYNEQFF. CDR3 in DNA: TGTGCCATCAGCCGGGACAATTACAATGAGCAGTTCTTC.

V is TRBV6-2 or TRBV6-3 and J is TRBJ1-1; 7 bases map to TRBD1. CDR3 length: 14 amino acids. The V gene's germline CDR1 is MNHEY and CDR2 SVGEGT. Trimming cost V 5 bases and J 5 bases; bases outside gene matches: 8. The CDR3 sequence: CASSRTGLGTEAFF. The DNA of the CDR3 is TGTGCCAGCAGTCGGACAGGCCTCGGGACTGAAGCTTTCTTT.

CDR3 amino acids: CASSQGREKLFF. The CDR3 nucleotides are TGTGCCAGCAGCCAAGGGCGGGAAAAACTGTTTTTT. V is TRBV3-1 (or the pseudogene TRBV3-2) and J is TRBJ1-4; no clear D. The CDR3 is made up of 12 amino acids. The germline V gene encodes CDR1 LGHDT and CDR2 YNNKEL (reference sequence). The V and J ends lost 1 base and 8 bases respectively, with 5 bases between them.

The chain employs TRBV10-3 and TRBJ2-1; D remains unclear. CDR3 length: 11 residues. Germline lookup yields CDR1 ENHRY and CDR2 SYGVKD. The germline V and J ends were trimmed by 6 bases and 5 bases, with 5 bases remaining between them. DNA for the CDR3: TGTGCCATCAGGGCCAACAATGAGCAGTTCTTC. Translating gives CAIRANNEQFF.

The chain uses TRBV29-1 and TRBJ2-7, with 12 bases matching TRBD1. The V gene end was trimmed by 4 bases and the J gene end by 4 bases; junction bases not matched to a gene: 5. Germline V gives CDR1 SQVTM, CDR2 ANQGSEA. The CDR3 runs 14 residues. This CDR3 reads CSVGGQGARYEQYF. The CDR3 DNA sequence: TGCAGCGTTGGGGGACAGGGGGCTCGGTACGAGCAGTACTTC.